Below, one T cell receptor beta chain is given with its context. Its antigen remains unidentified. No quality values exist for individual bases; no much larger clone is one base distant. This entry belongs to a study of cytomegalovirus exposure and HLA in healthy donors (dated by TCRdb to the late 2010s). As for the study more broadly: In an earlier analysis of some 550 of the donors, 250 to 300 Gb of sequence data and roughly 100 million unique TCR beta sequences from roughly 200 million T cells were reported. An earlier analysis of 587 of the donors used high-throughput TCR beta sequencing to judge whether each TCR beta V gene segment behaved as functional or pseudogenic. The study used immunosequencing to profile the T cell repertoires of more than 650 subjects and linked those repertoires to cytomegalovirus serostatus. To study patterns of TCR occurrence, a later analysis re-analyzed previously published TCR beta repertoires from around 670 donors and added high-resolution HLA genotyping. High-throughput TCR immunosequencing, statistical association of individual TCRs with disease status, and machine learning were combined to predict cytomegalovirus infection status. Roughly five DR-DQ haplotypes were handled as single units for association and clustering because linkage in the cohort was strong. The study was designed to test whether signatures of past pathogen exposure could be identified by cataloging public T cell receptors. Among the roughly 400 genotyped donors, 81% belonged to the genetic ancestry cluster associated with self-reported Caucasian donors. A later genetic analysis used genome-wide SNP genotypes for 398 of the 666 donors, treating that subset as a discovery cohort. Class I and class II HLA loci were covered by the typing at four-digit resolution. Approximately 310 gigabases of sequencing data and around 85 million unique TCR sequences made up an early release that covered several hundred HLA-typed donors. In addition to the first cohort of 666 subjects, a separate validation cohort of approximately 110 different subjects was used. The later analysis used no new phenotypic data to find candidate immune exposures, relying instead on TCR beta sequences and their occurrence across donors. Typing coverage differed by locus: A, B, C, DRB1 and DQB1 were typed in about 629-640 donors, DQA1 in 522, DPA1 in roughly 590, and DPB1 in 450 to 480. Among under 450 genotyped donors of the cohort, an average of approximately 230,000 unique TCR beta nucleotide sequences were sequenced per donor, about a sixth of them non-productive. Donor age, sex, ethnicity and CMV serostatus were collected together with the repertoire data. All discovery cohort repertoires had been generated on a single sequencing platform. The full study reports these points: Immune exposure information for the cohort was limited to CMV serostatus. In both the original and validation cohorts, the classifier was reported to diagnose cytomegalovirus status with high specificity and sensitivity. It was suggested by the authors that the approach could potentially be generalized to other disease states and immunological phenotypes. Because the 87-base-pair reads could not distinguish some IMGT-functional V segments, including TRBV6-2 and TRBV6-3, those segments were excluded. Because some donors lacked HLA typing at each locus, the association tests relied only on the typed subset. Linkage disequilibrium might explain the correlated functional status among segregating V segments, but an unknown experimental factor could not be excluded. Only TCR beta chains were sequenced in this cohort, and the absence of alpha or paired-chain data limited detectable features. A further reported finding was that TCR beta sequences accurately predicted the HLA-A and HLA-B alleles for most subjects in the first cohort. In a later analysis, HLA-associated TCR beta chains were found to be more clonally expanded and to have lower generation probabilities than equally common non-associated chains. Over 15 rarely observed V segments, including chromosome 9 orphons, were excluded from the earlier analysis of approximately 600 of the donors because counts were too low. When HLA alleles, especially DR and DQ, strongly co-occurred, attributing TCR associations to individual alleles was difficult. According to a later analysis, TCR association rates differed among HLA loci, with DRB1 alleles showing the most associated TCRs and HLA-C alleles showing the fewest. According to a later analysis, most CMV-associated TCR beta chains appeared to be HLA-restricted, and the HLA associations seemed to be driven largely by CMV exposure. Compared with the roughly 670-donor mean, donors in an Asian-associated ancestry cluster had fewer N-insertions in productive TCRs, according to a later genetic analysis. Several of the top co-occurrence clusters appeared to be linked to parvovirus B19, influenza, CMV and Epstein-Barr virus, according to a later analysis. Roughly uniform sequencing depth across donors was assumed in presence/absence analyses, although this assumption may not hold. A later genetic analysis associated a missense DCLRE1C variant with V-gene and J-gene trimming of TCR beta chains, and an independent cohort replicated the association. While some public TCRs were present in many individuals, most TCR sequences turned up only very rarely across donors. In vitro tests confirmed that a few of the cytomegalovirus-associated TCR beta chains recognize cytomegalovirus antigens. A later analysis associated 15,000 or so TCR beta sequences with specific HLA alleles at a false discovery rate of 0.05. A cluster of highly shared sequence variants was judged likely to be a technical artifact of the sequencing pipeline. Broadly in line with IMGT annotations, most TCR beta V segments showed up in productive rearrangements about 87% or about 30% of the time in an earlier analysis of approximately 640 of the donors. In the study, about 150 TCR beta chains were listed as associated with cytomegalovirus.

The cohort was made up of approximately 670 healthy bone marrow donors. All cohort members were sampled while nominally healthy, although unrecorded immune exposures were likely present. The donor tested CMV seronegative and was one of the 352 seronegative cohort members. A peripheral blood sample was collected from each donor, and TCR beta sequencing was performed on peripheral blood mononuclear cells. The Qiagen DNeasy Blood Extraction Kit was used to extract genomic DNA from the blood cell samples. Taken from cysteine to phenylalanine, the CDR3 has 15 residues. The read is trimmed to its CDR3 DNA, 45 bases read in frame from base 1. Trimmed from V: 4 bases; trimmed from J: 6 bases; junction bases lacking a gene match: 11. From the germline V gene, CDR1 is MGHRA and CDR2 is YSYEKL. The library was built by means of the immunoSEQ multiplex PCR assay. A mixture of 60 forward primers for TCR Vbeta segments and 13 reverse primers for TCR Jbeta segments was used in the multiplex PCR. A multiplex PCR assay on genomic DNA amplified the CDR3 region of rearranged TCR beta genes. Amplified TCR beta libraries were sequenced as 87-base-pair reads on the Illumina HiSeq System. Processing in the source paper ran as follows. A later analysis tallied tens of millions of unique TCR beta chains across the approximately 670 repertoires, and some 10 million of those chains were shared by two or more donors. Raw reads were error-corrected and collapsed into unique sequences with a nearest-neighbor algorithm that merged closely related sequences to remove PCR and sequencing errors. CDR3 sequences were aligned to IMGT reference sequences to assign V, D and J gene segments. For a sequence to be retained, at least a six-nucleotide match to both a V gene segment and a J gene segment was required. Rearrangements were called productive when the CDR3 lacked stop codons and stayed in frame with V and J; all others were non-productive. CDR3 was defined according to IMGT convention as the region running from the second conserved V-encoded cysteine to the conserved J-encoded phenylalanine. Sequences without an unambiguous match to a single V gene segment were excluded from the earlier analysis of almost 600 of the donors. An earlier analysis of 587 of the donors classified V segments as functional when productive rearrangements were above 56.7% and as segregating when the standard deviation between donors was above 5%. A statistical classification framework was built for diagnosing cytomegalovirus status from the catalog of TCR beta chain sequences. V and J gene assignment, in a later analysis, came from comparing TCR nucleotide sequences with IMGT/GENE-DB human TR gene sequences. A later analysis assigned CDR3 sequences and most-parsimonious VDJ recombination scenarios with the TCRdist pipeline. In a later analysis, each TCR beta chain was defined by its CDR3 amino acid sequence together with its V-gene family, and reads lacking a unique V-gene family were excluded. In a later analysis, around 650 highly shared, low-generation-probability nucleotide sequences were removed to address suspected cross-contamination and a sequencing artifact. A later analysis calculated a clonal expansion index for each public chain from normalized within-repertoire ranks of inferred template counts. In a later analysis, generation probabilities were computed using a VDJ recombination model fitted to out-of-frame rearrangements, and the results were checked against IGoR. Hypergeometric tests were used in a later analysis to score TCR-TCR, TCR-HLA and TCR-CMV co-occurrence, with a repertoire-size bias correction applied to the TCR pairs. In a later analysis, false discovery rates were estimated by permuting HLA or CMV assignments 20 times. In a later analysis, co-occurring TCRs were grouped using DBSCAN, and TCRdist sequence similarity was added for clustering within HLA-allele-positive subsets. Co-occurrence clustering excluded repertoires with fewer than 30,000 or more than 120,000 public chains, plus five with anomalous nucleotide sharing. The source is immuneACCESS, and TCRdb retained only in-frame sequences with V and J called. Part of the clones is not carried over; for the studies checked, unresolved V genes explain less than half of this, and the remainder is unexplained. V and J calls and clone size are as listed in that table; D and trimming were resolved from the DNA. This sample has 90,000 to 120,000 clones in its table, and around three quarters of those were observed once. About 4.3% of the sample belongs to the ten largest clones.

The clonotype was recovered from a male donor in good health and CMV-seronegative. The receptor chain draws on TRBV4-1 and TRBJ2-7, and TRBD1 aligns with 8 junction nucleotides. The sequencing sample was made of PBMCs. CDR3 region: CASSLLTGVGGEQYF. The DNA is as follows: TGCGCCAGCAGCCTCCTGACAGGGGTGGGAGGCGAGCAGTACTTC.